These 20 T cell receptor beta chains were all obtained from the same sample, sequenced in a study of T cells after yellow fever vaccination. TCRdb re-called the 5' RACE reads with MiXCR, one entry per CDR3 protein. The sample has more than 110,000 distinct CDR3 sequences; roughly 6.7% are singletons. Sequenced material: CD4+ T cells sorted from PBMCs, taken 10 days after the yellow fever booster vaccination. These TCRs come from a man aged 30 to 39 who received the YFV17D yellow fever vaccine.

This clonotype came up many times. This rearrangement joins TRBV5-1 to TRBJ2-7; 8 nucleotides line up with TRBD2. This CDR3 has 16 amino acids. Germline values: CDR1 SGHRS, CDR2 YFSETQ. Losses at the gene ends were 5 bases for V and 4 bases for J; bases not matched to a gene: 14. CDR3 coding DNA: TGCGCCAGCAGTCGGGGGGTCGGAGCGGGAGATTACGAGCAGTACTTC. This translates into CASSRGVGAGDYEQYF.

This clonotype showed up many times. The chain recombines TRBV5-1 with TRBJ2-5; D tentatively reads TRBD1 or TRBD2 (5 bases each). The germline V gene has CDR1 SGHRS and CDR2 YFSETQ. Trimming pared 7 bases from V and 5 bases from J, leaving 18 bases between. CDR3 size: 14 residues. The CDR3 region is CASANGGRDETQYF. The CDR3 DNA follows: TGCGCCAGCGCCAACGGAGGTAGGGACGAGACCCAGTACTTC.

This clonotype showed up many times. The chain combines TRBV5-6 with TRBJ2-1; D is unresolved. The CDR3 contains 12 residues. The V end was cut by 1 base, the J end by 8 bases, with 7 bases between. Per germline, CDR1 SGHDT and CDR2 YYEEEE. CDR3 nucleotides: TGTGCCAGCAGCTTGCGGTGGGATGAGCAGTTCTTC. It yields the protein CASSLRWDEQFF.

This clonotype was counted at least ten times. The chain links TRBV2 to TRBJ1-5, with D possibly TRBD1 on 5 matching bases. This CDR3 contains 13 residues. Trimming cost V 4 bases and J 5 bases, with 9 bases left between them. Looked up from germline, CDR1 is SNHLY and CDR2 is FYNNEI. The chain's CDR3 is CASSVGGYQPQHF. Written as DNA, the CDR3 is TGTGCCAGCAGTGTTGGGGGGTATCAGCCCCAGCATTTT.

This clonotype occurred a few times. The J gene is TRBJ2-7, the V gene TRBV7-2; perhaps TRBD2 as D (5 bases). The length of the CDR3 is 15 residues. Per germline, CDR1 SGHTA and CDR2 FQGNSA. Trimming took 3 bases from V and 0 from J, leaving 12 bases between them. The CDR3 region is CASSFRARGSYEQYF. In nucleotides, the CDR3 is TGTGCCAGCAGCTTCCGGGCCCGGGGCTCCTACGAGCAGTACTTC.

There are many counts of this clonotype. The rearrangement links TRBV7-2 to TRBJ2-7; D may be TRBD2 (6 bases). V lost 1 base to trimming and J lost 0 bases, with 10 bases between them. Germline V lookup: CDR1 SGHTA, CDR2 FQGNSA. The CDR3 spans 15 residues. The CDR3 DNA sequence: TGTGCCAGCAGCTTAGGTAGCGGATACTCCTACGAGCAGTACTTC. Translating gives CASSLGSGYSYEQYF.

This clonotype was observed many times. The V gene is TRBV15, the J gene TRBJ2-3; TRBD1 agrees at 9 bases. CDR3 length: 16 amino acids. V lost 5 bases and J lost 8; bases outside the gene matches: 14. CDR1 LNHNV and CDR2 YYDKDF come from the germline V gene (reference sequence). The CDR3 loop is CATSGSGQGGSVTQYF. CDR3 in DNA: TGTGCCACCAGCGGATCGGGACAGGGAGGTTCAGTTACGCAGTATTTT. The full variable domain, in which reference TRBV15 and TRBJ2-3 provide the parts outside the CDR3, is DAMVIQNPRYQVTQFGKPVTLSCSQTLNHNVMYWYQQKSSQAPKLLFHYYDKDFNNEADTPDNFQSRRPNTSFCFLDIRSPGLGDTAMYLCATSGSGQGGSVTQYFGPGTRLTVL.

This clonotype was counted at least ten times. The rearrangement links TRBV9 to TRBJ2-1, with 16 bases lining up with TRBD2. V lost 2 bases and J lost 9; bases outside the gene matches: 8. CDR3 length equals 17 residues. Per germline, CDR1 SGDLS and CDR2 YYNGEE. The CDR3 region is CASSVLGTSGRVGEQFF. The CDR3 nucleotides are TGTGCCAGCAGCGTCCTGGGGACTAGCGGGAGGGTCGGTGAGCAGTTCTTC.

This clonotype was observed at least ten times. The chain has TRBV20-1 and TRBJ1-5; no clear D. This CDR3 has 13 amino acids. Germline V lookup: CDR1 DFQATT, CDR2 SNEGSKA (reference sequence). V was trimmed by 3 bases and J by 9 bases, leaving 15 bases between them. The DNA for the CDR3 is TGCAGTGCTAGCGGGCCAGGTAGGGTGCCCCAGCATTTT. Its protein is CSASGPGRVPQHF.

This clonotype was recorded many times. The CDR3 DNA follows: TGTGCCAGTAGTCGGACCGGGACTACCAATGAGCAGTTCTTC. Residues: CASSRTGTTNEQFF. V gene TRBV19 combines with J gene TRBJ2-1; 7 bases align to TRBD2. V was pared by 5 bases and J by 6 bases, with 7 bases of the junction left unmatched. This CDR3 comprises 14 residues. Germline-derived CDR1 and CDR2 are LNHDA and SQIVND (reference sequence).

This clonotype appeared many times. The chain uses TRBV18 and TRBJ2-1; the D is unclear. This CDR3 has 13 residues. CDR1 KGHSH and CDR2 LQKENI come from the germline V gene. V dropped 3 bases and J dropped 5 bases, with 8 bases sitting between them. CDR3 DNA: TGTGCCAGCTCACCGGGATCCGACAATGAGCAGTTCTTC. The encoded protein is CASSPGSDNEQFF.

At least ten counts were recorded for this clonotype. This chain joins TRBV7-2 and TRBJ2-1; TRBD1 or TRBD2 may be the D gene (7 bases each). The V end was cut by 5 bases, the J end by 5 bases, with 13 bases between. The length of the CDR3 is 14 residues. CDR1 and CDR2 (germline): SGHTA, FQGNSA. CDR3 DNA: TGTGCCAGCAGCCTTCAGGGGGGGGACAATGAGCAGTTCTTC. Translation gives CASSLQGGDNEQFF. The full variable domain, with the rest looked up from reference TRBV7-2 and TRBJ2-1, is GAGVSQSPSNKVTEKGKDVELRCDPISGHTALYWYRQSLGQGLEFLIYFQGNSAPDKSGLPSDRFSAERTGGSVSTLTIQRTQQEDSAVYLCASSLQGGDNEQFFGPGTRLTVL.

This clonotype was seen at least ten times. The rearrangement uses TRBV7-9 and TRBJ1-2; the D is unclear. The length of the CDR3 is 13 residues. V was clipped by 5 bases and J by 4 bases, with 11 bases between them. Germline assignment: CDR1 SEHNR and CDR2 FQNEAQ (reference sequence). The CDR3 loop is CASSLGILYGYTF. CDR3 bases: TGTGCCAGCAGCCTCGGGATCCTCTATGGCTACACCTTC.

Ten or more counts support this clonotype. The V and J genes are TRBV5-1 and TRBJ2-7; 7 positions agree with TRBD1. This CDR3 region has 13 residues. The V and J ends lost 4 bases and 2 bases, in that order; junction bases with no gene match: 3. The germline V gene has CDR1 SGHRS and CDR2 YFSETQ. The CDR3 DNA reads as TGCGCCAGCAGCCCGGACAGGCCCTACGAGCAGTACTTC. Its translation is CASSPDRPYEQYF.

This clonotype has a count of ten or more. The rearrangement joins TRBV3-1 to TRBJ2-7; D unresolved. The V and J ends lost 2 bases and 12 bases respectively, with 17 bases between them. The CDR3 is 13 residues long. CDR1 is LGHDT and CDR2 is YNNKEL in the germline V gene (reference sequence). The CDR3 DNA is TGTGCCAGCAGCCAACGAGATCGAACTTTGCGGTACTTC. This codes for CASSQRDRTLRYF.

The CDR3 DNA follows: TGCGCCAGCAGCTGGCTCCAGCGGGACAGCAATGAGCAGTTCTTC. Translation: CASSWLQRDSNEQFF. The J gene is TRBJ2-1, the V gene TRBV5-1; the D gene could be TRBD1 or TRBD2 (7 bases each). CDR1 is SGHRS and CDR2 is YFSETQ in the germline V gene. There are 15 residues in the CDR3. With 3 bases removed from V and 6 bases from J, the gap between germline ends came to 16 bases.

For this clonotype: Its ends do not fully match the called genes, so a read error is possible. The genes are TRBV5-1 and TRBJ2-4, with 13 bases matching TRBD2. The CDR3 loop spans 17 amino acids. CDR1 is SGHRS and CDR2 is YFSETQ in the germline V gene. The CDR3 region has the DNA TGCGACAGCAGCCCAAGGACTAGCGGGAGTTTTAGAAACATTCAGTACTTC. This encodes CDSSPRTSGSFRNIQYF.

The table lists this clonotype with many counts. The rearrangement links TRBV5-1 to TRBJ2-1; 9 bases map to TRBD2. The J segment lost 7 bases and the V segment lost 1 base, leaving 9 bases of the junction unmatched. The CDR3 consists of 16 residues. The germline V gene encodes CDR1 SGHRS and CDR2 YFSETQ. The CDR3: CASSLSAAGGGNEQFF. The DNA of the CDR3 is TGCGCCAGCAGCTTGTCTGCGGCGGGAGGGGGGAATGAGCAGTTCTTC.

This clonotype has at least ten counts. The CDR3 nucleotides are TGTGCCTGGAGTGAGAGGAATCAGCCCCAGCATTTT. Protein sequence: CAWSERNQPQHF. The chain has TRBV30 and TRBJ1-5; D is uncertain. The V end was cut by 1 base, the J end by 4 bases, with 5 bases between. This CDR3 has 12 amino acids. Per germline, CDR1 GTSNPN and CDR2 SVGIG (reference sequence).

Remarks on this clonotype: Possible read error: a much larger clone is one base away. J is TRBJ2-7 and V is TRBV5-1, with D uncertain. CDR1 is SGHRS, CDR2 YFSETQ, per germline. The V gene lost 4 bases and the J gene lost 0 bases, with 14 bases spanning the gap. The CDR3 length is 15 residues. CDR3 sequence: CASSLTADNSYEQYF. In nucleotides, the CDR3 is TGCGCCAGCAGCCTGACGGCCGACAACTCCTACGAGCAGTACTTC.